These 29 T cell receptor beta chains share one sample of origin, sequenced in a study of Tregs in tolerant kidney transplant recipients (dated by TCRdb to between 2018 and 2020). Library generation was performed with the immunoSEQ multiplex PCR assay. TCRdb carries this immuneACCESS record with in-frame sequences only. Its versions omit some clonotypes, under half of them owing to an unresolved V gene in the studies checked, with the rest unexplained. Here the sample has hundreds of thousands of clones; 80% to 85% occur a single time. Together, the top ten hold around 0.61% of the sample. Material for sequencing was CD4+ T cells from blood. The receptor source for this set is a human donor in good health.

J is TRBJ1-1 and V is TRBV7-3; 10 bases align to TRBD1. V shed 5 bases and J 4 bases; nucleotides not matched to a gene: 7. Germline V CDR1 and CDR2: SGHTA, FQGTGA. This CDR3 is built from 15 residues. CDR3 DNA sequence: TGTGCCAGCAGCCCCCGACAGGGGGCGCTCACTGAAGCTTTCTTT. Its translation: CASSPRQGALTEAFF.

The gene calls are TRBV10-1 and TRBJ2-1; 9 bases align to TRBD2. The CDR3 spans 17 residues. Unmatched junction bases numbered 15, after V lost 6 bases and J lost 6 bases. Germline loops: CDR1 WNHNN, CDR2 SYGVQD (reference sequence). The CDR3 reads CASSLTGTSQNRNEQFF. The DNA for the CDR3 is TGCGCCAGCAGCCTGACAGGGACTAGCCAAAATCGCAATGAGCAGTTCTTC.

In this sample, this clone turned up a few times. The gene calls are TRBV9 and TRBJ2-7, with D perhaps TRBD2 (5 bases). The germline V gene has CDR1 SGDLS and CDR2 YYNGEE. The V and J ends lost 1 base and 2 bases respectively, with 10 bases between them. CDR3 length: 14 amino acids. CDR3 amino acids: CASSVSGNTYEQYF. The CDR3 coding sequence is TGTGCCAGCAGCGTATCCGGGAACACCTACGAGCAGTACTTC.

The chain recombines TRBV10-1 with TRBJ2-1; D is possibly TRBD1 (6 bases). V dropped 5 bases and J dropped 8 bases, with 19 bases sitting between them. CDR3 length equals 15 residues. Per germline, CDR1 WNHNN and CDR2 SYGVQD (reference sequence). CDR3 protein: CASSSGQLGSYEQFF. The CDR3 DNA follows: TGCGCCAGCAGTTCGGGACAATTGGGCTCTTATGAGCAGTTCTTC.

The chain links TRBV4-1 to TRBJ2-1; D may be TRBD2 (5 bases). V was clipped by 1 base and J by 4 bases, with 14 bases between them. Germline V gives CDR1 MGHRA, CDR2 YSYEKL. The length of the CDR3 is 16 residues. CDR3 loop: CASSQAAANLYNEQFF. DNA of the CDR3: TGCGCCAGCAGCCAAGCAGCGGCTAACCTTTACAATGAGCAGTTCTTC.

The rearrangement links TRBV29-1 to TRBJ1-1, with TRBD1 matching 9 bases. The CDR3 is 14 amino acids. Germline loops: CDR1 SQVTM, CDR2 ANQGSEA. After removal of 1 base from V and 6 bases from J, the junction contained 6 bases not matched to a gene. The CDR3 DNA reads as TGCAGCGTTGAAGGGGACAGGGAAGGCTCTGAAGCTTTCTTT. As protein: CSVEGDREGSEAFF.

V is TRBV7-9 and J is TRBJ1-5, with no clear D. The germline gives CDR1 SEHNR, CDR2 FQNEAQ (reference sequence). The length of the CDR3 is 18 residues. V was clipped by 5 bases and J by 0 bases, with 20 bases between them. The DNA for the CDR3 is TGTGCCAGCAGCGTAAGGCGGGGAAGGTCGCATAGCAATCAGCCCCAGCATTTT. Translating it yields CASSVRRGRSHSNQPQHF.

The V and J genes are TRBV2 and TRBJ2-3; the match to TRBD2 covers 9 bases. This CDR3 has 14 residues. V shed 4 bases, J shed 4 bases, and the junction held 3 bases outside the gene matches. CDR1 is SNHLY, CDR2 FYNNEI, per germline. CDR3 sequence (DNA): TGTGCCAGCAGTGGGACTAGCGCCGCAGATACGCAGTATTTT. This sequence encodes CASSGTSAADTQYF.

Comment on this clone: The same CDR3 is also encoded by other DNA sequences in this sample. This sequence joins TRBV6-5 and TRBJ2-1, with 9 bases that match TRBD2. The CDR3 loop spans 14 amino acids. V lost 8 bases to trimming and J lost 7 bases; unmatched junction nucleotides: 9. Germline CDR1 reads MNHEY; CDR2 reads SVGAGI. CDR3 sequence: CASGLGLARNEQFF. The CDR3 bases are TGTGCCAGCGGGCTTGGACTAGCGAGGAATGAGCAGTTCTTC.

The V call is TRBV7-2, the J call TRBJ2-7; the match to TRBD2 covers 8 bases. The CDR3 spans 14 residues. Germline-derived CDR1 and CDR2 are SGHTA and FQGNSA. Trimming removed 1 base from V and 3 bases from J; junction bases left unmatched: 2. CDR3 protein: CASSLGGRYYEQYF. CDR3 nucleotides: TGTGCCAGCAGCTTAGGCGGGAGGTACTACGAGCAGTACTTC.

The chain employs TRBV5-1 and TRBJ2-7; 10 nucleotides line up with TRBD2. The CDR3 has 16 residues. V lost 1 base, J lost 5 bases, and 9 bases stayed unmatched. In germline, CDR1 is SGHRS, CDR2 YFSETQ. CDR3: CASSLSVGLAEDEQYF. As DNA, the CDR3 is TGCGCCAGCAGCTTGTCTGTAGGACTAGCGGAAGACGAGCAGTACTTC.

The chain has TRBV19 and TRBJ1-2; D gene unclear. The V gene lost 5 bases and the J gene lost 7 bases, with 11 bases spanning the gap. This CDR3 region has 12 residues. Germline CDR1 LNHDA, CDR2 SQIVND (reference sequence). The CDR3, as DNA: TGTGCCAGTAGTCCAGGATCCAGTGGCTACACCTTC. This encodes CASSPGSSGYTF.

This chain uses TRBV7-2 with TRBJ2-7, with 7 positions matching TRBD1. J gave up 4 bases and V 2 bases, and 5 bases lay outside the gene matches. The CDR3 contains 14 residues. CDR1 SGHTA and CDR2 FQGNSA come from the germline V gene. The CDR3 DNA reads TGTGCCAGCAGCTTATCGGGCAGGGGGTACGAGCAGTACTTC. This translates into CASSLSGRGYEQYF.

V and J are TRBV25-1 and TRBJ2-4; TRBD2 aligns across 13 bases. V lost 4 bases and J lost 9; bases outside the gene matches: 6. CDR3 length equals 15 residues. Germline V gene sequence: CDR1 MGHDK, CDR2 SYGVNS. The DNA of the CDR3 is TGTGCCAGCAGTGGGACTAGCGGGAGTGAAGGCATTCAGTACTTC. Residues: CASSGTSGSEGIQYF.

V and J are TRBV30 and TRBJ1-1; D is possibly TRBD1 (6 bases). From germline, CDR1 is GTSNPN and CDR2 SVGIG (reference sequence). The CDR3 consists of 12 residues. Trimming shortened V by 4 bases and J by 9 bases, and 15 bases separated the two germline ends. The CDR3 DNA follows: TGTGCCTGGATGGCGGGTGACAGGAAAGCTTTCTTT. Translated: CAWMAGDRKAFF.

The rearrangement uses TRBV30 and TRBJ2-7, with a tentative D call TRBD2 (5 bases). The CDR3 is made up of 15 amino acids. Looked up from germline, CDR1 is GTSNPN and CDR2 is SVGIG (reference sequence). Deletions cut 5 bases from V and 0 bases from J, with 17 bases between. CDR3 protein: CAWGNNGIISYEQYF. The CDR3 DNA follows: TGTGCCTGGGGCAATAACGGGATAATCTCCTACGAGCAGTACTTC.

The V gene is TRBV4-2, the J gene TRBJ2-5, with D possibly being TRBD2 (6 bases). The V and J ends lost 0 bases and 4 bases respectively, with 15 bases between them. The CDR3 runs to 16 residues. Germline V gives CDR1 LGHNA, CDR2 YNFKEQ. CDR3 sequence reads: CASSQDHGGLGETQYF. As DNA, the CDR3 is TGTGCCAGCAGCCAAGATCATGGGGGGTTGGGAGAGACCCAGTACTTC.

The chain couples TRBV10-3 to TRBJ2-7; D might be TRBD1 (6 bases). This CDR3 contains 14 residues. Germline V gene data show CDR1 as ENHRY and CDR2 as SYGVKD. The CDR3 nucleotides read TGTGCGACGACCCTGACGTCAGGGGCCTACGAGCAGTACTTC. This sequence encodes CATTLTSGAYEQYF.

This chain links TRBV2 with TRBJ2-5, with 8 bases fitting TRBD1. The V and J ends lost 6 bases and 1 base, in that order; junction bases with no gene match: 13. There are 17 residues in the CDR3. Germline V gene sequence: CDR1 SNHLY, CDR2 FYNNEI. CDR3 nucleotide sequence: TGTGCCAGCAGCACCCGGACAGGGTTAATGGGCCAAGAGACCCAGTACTTC. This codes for CASSTRTGLMGQETQYF.

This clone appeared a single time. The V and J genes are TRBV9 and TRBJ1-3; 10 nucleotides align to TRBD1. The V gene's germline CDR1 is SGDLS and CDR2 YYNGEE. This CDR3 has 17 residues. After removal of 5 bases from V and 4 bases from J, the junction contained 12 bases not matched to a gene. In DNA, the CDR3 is TGTGCCAGCAGTCCGAAACACGGGACAGGGGTCGGAAACACCATATATTTT. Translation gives CASSPKHGTGVGNTIYF. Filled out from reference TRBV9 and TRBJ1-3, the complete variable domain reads DSGVTQTPKHLITATGQRVTLRCSPRSGDLSVYWYQQSLDQGLQFLIQYYNGEERAKGNILERFSAQQFPDLHSELNLSSLELGDSALYFCASSPKHGTGVGNTIYFGEGSWLTVV.

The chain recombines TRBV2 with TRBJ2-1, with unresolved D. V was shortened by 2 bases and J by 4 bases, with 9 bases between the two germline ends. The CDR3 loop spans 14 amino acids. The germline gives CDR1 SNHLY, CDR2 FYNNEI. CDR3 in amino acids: CASSEQVRYNEQFF. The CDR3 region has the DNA TGTGCCAGCAGTGAACAGGTCAGGTACAATGAGCAGTTCTTC.

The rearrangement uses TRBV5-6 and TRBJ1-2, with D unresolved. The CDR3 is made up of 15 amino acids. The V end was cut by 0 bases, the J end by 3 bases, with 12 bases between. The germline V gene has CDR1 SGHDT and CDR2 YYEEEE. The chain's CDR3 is CASSLGLRAHYGYTF. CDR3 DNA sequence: TGTGCCAGCAGCTTGGGCTTAAGGGCACACTATGGCTACACCTTC.

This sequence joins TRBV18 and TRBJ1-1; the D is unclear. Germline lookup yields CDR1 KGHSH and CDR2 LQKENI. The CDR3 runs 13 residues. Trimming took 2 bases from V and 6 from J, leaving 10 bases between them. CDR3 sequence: CASSPSTWAEAFF. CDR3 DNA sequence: TGTGCCAGCTCACCAAGTACTTGGGCTGAAGCTTTCTTT.

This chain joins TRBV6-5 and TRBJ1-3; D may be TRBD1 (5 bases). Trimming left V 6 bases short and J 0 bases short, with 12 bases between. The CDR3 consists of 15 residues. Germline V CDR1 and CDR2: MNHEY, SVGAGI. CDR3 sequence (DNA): TGTGCCAGCAGCCGGGACGGATTCTCTGGAAACACCATATATTTT. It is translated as CASSRDGFSGNTIYF.

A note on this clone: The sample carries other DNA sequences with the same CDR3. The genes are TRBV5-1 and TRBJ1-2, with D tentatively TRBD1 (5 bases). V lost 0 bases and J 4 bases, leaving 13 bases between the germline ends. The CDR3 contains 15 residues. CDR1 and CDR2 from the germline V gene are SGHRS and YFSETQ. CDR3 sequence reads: CASSLERGRGYGYTF. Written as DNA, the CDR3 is TGCGCCAGCAGCTTGGAAAGGGGTCGGGGCTATGGCTACACCTTC.

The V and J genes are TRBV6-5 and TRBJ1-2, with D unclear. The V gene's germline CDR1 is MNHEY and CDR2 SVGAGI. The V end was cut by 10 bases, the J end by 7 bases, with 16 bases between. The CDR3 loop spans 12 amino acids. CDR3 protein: CATSGSGVGYTF. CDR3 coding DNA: TGTGCCACATCCGGATCCGGGGTTGGCTACACCTTC.

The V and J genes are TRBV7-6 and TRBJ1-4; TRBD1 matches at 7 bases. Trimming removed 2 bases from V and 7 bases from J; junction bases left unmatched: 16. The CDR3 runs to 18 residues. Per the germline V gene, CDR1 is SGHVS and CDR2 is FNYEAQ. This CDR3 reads CASSLRPGADRVVEKLFF. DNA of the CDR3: TGTGCCAGCAGCTTAAGGCCCGGGGCAGACAGGGTGGTTGAAAAACTGTTTTTT.

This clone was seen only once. In DNA, the CDR3 is TGTGCCAGCAGCCCTAGGCCGGGACTAGCGGGATCACACTACGAGCAGTACTTC. It codes for CASSPRPGLAGSHYEQYF. The rearrangement links TRBV5-4 to TRBJ2-7; 13 bases agree with TRBD2. The CDR3 covers 18 residues. Germline CDR1 and CDR2: SGHNT and YYREEE (reference sequence). V was clipped by 4 bases and J by 3 bases; unmatched bases: 13. Based on the CDR3 plus reference TRBV5-4 and TRBJ2-7, the full variable domain is ETGVTQSPTHLIKTRGQQVTLRCSSQSGHNTVSWYQQALGQGPQFIFQYYREEENGRGNFPPRFSGLQFPNYSSELNVNALELDDSALYLCASSPRPGLAGSHYEQYFGPGTRLTVT.

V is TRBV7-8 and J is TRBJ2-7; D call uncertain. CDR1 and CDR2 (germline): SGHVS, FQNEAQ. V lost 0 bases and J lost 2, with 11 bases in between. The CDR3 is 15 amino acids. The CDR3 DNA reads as TGTGCCAGCAGCTTAGCGGTGCCAGCGACCTACGAGCAGTACTTC. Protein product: CASSLAVPATYEQYF.